These T cell receptor beta chains were read from a single sample in a study of T cells in tumors after PD-1 blockade. Libraries were prepared by immunoSEQ multiplex PCR; TCRdb keeps only in-frame clonotypes and omits some of them. In the table there are more than 40,000 clones, more than 60% of which are singletons. Specimen: PBMCs, collected before anti-PD-1 therapy. The receptor source for this set is a human donor with advanced basal cell or squamous cell carcinoma (not recorded which). Both conserved end residues are part of each CDR3. D genes are given only for firm matches. Not all rows give a size; the values are once, few, many and, for expanded clones, a class.

J,V,size,D,CDR3,DNA
TRBJ1-1,TRBV14,-,-,CASSPRMNTEAFF,TGTGCCAGCAGCCCGCGGATGAACACTGAAGCTTTCTTT
TRBJ2-1,TRBV21-1,-,-,CASSIKTSEALHEQFF,TGTGCCAGCAGCATTAAGACTAGCGAGGCCCTCCATGAGCAGTTCTTC
TRBJ2-2,TRBV6-6,-,-,CASSYFPSQGTGELFF,TGTGCCAGCAGTTACTTCCCCAGCCAAGGCACCGGGGAGCTGTTTTTT
TRBJ2-6,TRBV28,-,TRBD1,CASSFIKLAGGASGANVLTF,TGTGCCAGCAGTTTTATCAAATTGGCAGGGGGCGCGTCTGGGGCCAACGTCCTGACTTTC
TRBJ2-1,TRBV2,-,-,CASSFDKSYNEQFF,TGTGCCAGCAGTTTTGACAAATCCTACAATGAGCAGTTCTTC
TRBJ2-1,TRBV2,few,TRBD2,CASSQTSGSYNEQFF,TGTGCCAGCAGCCAGACTAGCGGGAGCTACAATGAGCAGTTCTTC
TRBJ1-2,TRBV19,once,TRBD1,CASSLDRGRLYGYTF,TGTGCCAGTAGTCTGGACAGGGGGAGACTCTATGGCTACACCTTC
TRBJ2-1,TRBV5-8,once,-,CASSFWSESNEQFF,TGTGCCAGCAGCTTTTGGTCAGAGAGCAATGAGCAGTTCTTC
TRBJ2-1,TRBV18,-,-,CASSPGGVSNEQFF,TGTGCCAGCTCACCAGGCGGGGTCTCGAATGAGCAGTTCTTC
TRBJ1-4,TRBV2,-,TRBD1,CASTETGVYEKLFF,TGTGCCAGCACCGAGACAGGGGTTTATGAAAAACTGTTTTTT
TRBJ2-1,TRBV2,-,TRBD1,CASSAGQGSYNEQFF,TGTGCCAGCAGCGCGGGACAGGGTTCCTACAATGAGCAGTTCTTC
TRBJ1-1,TRBV5-1,-,-,CASSLTRGNTEAFF,TGCGCCAGCAGCTTGACCAGGGGGAACACTGAAGCTTTCTTT
TRBJ2-7,TRBV4-1,-,-,CASSQETTHNGQYF,TGCGCCAGCAGCCAAGAGACCACCCATAACGGGCAGTACTTC
TRBJ2-7,TRBV4-1,-,TRBD2,CASSQEQSTGSGGTIYEQYF,TGCGCCAGCAGCCAAGAACAAAGCACCGGAAGCGGGGGAACAATCTACGAGCAGTACTTC
TRBJ1-5,TRBV7-9,-,-,CASSLQDQPQHF,TGTGCCAGCAGCCTACAAGATCAGCCCCAGCATTTT
TRBJ2-7,TRBV3-1/TRBV3-2,once,-,CASSQWTVTEQYF,TGTGCCAGCAGCCAATGGACAGTCACCGAGCAGTACTTC
TRBJ2-1,TRBV3-1/TRBV3-2,-,TRBD2,CASRGPGLAGYNEQFF,TGTGCCAGCAGAGGGCCGGGACTAGCGGGCTACAATGAGCAGTTCTTC
TRBJ1-5,TRBV6-5,-,-,CASSYAQNLWQPQHF,TGTGCCAGCAGTTACGCGCAAAACCTTTGGCAGCCCCAGCATTTT
TRBJ2-2,TRBV28,-,-,CASSRRTTNTGELFF,TGTGCCAGCAGCCGTCGGACAACGAACACCGGGGAGCTGTTTTTT
TRBJ1-6,TRBV5-5,-,-,CASSRQTGGSYNSPLHF,TGTGCCAGCAGCAGACAGACAGGTGGCTCCTATAATTCACCCCTCCACTTT
TRBJ2-7,TRBV5-5,-,TRBD1,CASSWGTVVGEQYF,TGTGCCAGCAGCTGGGGGACAGTGGTGGGCGAGCAGTACTTC
TRBJ2-7,TRBV7-9,-,TRBD2,CASSQGTSGTIYEQYF,TGTGCCAGCAGCCAAGGGACTAGCGGGACGATCTACGAGCAGTACTTC
TRBJ2-5,TRBV5-5,-,-,CASSSPGQETQYF,TGTGCCAGCAGCTCCCCGGGGCAAGAGACCCAGTACTTC
TRBJ2-3,TRBV5-1,-,TRBD2,CASSSGRKTTEGYF,TGCGCCAGTTCTAGCGGGAGAAAAACCACGGAGGGGTATTTT
TRBJ2-1,TRBV10-3,-,-,CAISESQVGEQFF,TGTGCCATCAGTGAGTCCCAAGTCGGCGAGCAGTTCTTC
TRBJ2-7,TRBV5-1,-,TRBD1,CASSPRTGTYEQYF,TGCGCCAGCAGCCCCCGGACAGGAACCTACGAGCAGTACTTC
TRBJ2-5,TRBV3-1/TRBV3-2,-,-,CASSHLGTQETQYF,TGTGCCAGCAGCCATCTAGGGACCCAAGAGACCCAGTACTTC
TRBJ1-5,TRBV24-1,few,-,CATSSGRRGNQPQHF,TGTGCCACCAGTTCCGGCCGTAGGGGCAATCAGCCCCAGCATTTT
TRBJ1-4,TRBV7-9,-,TRBD1,CASSSQWGQGSGNEKLFF,TGTGCCAGCAGCTCCCAATGGGGACAGGGGTCGGGTAATGAAAAACTGTTTTTT
TRBJ2-5,TRBV14,-,-,CASSLSGARTQYF,TGTGCCAGCAGCCTTAGTGGGGCAAGGACCCAGTACTTC
TRBJ2-1,TRBV4-1,-,TRBD2,CASSQLTSGVNNEQFF,TGCGCCAGCAGCCAACTGACTAGCGGGGTTAACAATGAGCAGTTCTTC
TRBJ2-4,TRBV11-1,-,-,CASSSPSQGGQYF,TGTGCCAGCAGCTCCCCATCCCAGGGAGGTCAGTACTTC
TRBJ2-5,TRBV7-8,-,-,CASSVGGRQETQYF,TGTGCCAGCAGCGTGGGGGGCCGGCAAGAGACCCAGTACTTC
TRBJ1-3,TRBV5-5,-,-,CASSYGLGNTIYF,TGTGCCAGCAGCTACGGCCTCGGGAACACCATATATTTT
TRBJ1-1,TRBV19,few,TRBD1,CASSQGQARVNTEAFF,TGTGCCAGTAGCCAGGGACAGGCCCGCGTGAACACTGAAGCTTTCTTT
TRBJ1-2,TRBV6-5,-,-,CAIRSGSHYGYTF,TGTGCCATCCGCTCGGGATCTCACTATGGCTACACCTTC
TRBJ1-6,TRBV7-9,-,-,CASSHKDGGRNSPLHF,TGTGCCAGCAGTCATAAGGACGGAGGGAGGAATTCACCCCTCCACTTT
TRBJ1-4,TRBV5-1,few,-,CASSPGGRGDEKLFF,TGCGCCAGCAGCCCCGGGGGTCGCGGGGATGAAAAACTGTTTTTT
TRBJ2-3,TRBV28,-,-,CASSFGGTSTDTQYF,TGTGCCAGCAGTTTTGGCGGGACTAGCACAGATACGCAGTATTTT
TRBJ1-1,TRBV29-1,few,-,CSVEGMMNTEAFF,TGCAGCGTTGAAGGGATGATGAACACTGAAGCTTTCTTT